Sequencing of this T cell receptor (beta chain) was carried out in a study of T-cell memory formation after mild COVID-19. Study outcomes and limitations: Some SARS-CoV-2-responding clones were already detected in memory before infection. Among CD4+ contracting clones, most were CM and EM, and CD8+ ones EMRA.

Amplification by 5'RACE using constant-segment primers produced TCR alpha and TCR beta cDNA libraries that carried sample barcodes and UMIs. Using its own MiXCR run on the 5' RACE reads, TCRdb lists one record per CDR3 protein. Among about 440,000 distinct CDR3 sequences listed, 20% were seen once. As concerns this clonotype: Its matching antigen is unknown.

Looked up from germline, CDR1 is SEHNR and CDR2 is FQNEAQ (reference sequence). V dropped 1 base and J dropped 3 bases, with 13 bases sitting between them. This CDR3 comprises 15 residues. The gene calls are TRBV7-9 and TRBJ2-7, with D tentatively TRBD2 (6 bases). The receptor was derived from an adult woman who had mild COVID-19 (a few samples of this study predate the infection). Cell type and time point are not known. Sequenced sample: PBMCs or a T cell subset sorted from them (not recorded which). DNA for the CDR3: TGTGCCAGCAGCTTAGGCGGGAACTTACGCTACGAGCAGTACTTC. Translating it yields CASSLGGNLRYEQYF.